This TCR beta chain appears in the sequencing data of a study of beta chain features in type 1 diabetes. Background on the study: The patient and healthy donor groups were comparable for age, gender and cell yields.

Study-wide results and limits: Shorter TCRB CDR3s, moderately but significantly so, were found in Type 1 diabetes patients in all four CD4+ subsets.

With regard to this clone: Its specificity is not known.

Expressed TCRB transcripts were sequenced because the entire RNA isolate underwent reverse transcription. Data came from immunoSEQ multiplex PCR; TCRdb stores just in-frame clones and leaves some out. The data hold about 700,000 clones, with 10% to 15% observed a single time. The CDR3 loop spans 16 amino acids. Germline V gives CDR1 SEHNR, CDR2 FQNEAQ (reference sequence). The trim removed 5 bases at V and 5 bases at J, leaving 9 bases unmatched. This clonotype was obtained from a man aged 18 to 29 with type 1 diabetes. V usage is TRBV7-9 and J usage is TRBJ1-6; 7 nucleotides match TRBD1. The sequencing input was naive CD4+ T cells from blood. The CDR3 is CASSILTGWDNSPLHF. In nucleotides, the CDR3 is TGTGCCAGCAGCATACTGACAGGGTGGGATAATTCACCCCTCCACTTT. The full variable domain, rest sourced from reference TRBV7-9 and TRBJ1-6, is DTGVSQNPRHKITKRGQNVTFRCDPISEHNRLYWYRQTLGQGPEFLTYFQNEAQLEKSRLLSDRFSAERPKGSFSTLEIQRTEQGDSAMYLCASSILTGWDNSPLHFGNGTRLTVT.